The 6 T cell receptor beta chains in this list originate from one sample, sequenced in a study of human T cells and chemical hapten exposure. Time point defined: patch test 1, 2 weeks after DPC sensitization. The treatment is: therapeutic diphenylcyclopropenone sensitization with weekly scalp DPC. TCRdb re-derived calls from the RACE reads in MiXCR, one entry per CDR3 protein. Of 300,000 to 400,000 distinct CDR3 sequences in the sample, about 7% were seen once. Sequences were derived from whole blood, sampled in connection with sensitization to the hapten diphenylcyclopropenone (DPC). The receptors were gathered from a woman between 18 and 29 years old with alopecia areata. Some clones in this sample may be carry-over from other donors' samples.

This clonotype came up a few times. CDR3 DNA sequence: TGTGCCAGCTCCCTGGACGGTACTTATGGCTACACCTTC. Translated, it gives CASSLDGTYGYTF. The gene calls are TRBV18 and TRBJ1-2; no clear D gene. Germline loops: CDR1 KGHSH, CDR2 LQKENI. Trimming left V 6 bases short and J 5 bases short, with 13 bases between. The CDR3 spans 13 residues.

This clonotype came up a few times. This chain joins TRBV6-1 and TRBJ2-3, with D perhaps assigned TRBD1 or TRBD2 (7 bases each). This CDR3 contains 16 residues. Germline loops: CDR1 MNHNS, CDR2 SASEGT. Trimming took 4 bases from V and 4 from J, leaving 18 bases between them. CDR3 nucleotide sequence: TGTGCCAGCAGTGGGGGAGGGGGCGATTTATCAGATACGCAGTATTTT. It specifies CASSGGGGDLSDTQYF.

In its sample, this clonotype was seen a few times. This sequence joins TRBV7-8 and TRBJ2-3, with 8 bases aligning to TRBD1. This CDR3 has 17 amino acids. V lost 4 bases, J lost 3 bases, and 12 bases stayed unmatched. Per germline, CDR1 SGHVS and CDR2 FQNEAQ. CDR3: CASSYARTGIGTDTQYF. CDR3 DNA: TGTGCCAGCAGCTACGCACGGACAGGGATTGGGACAGATACGCAGTATTTT.

The chain is built from TRBV10-3 and TRBJ1-1; D may be TRBD1 (5 bases). The CDR3 is 13 residues long. Germline V CDR1 and CDR2: ENHRY, SYGVKD. Trimming removed 6 bases at V and 4 bases at J, with 12 bases between. CDR3 region: CAISLGGGTEAFF. The CDR3 bases are TGTGCCATCAGCCTGGGGGGAGGCACTGAAGCTTTCTTT.

The chain has TRBV2 and TRBJ2-2; the D gene is possibly TRBD1 (6 bases). The V gene lost 7 bases and the J gene lost 4 bases, with 13 bases spanning the gap. This CDR3 has 14 residues. Germline CDR1 reads SNHLY; CDR2 reads FYNNEI. The DNA of the CDR3 is TGTGCCAGCAACAACCAGGGGCTCACCGGGGAGCTGTTTTTT. As protein: CASNNQGLTGELFF.

This clonotype has ten or more counts. The gene calls are TRBV27 and TRBJ1-2, with no clear D. Germline-derived CDR1 and CDR2 are MNHEY and SMNVEV (reference sequence). The germline V and J ends were trimmed by 1 base and 7 bases, with 13 bases remaining between them. This CDR3 contains 14 residues. For the CDR3, the DNA is TGTGCCAGCAGTTTATATATAGGGAGGAGTGGCTACACCTTC. Translation gives CASSLYIGRSGYTF.